The rows below give T cell receptor beta chains drawn from one sample of a study of Ad26.COV2.S vaccination and SARS-CoV-2 variants. Some clones are missing from TCRdb's copy, which holds only in-frame ones; the method was immunoSEQ multiplex PCR. The sample shows a few hundred thousand clones, approximately 89% of them seen only once. Specimen: peripheral blood, collected in a trial of Ad26.COV2.S vaccine versus placebo. The source is a person aged 18-60 years who received the Ad26.COV2.S COVID-19 vaccine or a placebo. CDR3s include the opening cysteine and the closing phenylalanine or tryptophan. A clone size is listed for some rows: how often the clone was seen (once, few, many), or a class if it is expanded.

j_gene: TRBJ2-5; abundance: NA; v_gene: TRBV19; CDR3aa: CASSTSGGRETQYF
j_gene: TRBJ2-7; abundance: NA; v_gene: TRBV5-8; CDR3aa: CASSPPPSGYEQYF
j_gene: TRBJ2-5; abundance: once; v_gene: TRBV4-1; CDR3aa: CASGAPTQYF
j_gene: TRBJ2-1; abundance: NA; v_gene: TRBV4-2; CDR3aa: CASSQVSGVEPTGSQFF
j_gene: TRBJ1-1; abundance: NA; v_gene: TRBV5-6; CDR3aa: CASSWGPRGTEAFF
j_gene: TRBJ2-1; abundance: NA; v_gene: TRBV11-3; CDR3aa: CASSQGRLSSDEQFF
j_gene: TRBJ2-3; abundance: NA; v_gene: TRBV19; CDR3aa: CASTGTGGATDTQYF
j_gene: TRBJ1-2; abundance: NA; v_gene: TRBV27; CDR3aa: CASSLSLSVGYTF
j_gene: TRBJ2-3; abundance: NA; v_gene: TRBV12-5; CDR3aa: CASGRGLAATDTQYF
j_gene: TRBJ1-2; abundance: NA; v_gene: TRBV11-3; CDR3aa: CASSLETGLDGYTF
j_gene: TRBJ1-2; abundance: NA; v_gene: TRBV18; CDR3aa: CASSPPGQGMYYGYTF
j_gene: TRBJ1-2; abundance: NA; v_gene: TRBV6-1; CDR3aa: CASSDYRGIYGYTF
j_gene: TRBJ1-2; abundance: NA; v_gene: TRBV5-1; CDR3aa: CASSLAGDYGYTF
j_gene: TRBJ2-2; abundance: NA; v_gene: TRBV3-1/TRBV3-2; CDR3aa: CASSTEVAGELFF
j_gene: TRBJ2-5; abundance: NA; v_gene: TRBV5-4; CDR3aa: CASSEDGETQYF
j_gene: TRBJ2-3; abundance: NA; v_gene: TRBV9; CDR3aa: CASSPRPGAVERDTQYF
j_gene: TRBJ2-7; abundance: NA; v_gene: TRBV7-2; CDR3aa: CASRPGRGTAGYEQYF
j_gene: TRBJ1-4; abundance: few; v_gene: TRBV4-2; CDR3aa: CASSQEEGQGWEKLFF
j_gene: TRBJ2-1; abundance: NA; v_gene: TRBV11-3; CDR3aa: CASSPREPGRHEQFF
j_gene: TRBJ2-1; abundance: NA; v_gene: TRBV11-2; CDR3aa: CASSLGGVPSYNEQFF
j_gene: TRBJ1-6; abundance: NA; v_gene: TRBV19; CDR3aa: CASSIEPNSPLHF
j_gene: TRBJ1-6; abundance: once; v_gene: TRBV27; CDR3aa: CASRQGVAYNSPLHF
j_gene: TRBJ2-2; abundance: NA; v_gene: TRBV11-3; CDR3aa: CASSSRGQNTGELFF
j_gene: TRBJ2-1; abundance: NA; v_gene: TRBV19; CDR3aa: CASTGFGSSYNEQFF
j_gene: TRBJ2-7; abundance: NA; v_gene: TRBV6-1; CDR3aa: CASSEGGRGYYEQYF
j_gene: TRBJ2-5; abundance: once; v_gene: TRBV5-6; CDR3aa: CASSLGGGAETQYF
j_gene: TRBJ2-5; abundance: NA; v_gene: TRBV27; CDR3aa: CASSPSGTSGSTETQYF
j_gene: TRBJ2-3; abundance: NA; v_gene: TRBV18; CDR3aa: CASSPPFAPDLGTDTQYF
j_gene: TRBJ1-1; abundance: once; v_gene: TRBV15; CDR3aa: CATSRDPTTNTEAFF
j_gene: TRBJ2-5; abundance: NA; v_gene: TRBV6-4; CDR3aa: CASSDPRTQTQYF
j_gene: TRBJ2-1; abundance: NA; v_gene: TRBV29-1; CDR3aa: CSVLTGGRVGLGNSNEQFF
j_gene: TRBJ2-5; abundance: NA; v_gene: TRBV7-9; CDR3aa: CASSFGPTGTTQYF
j_gene: TRBJ1-2; abundance: NA; v_gene: TRBV5-5; CDR3aa: CASSLDIYGYTF
j_gene: TRBJ1-5; abundance: NA; v_gene: TRBV13; CDR3aa: CASSLGTDQPQHF
j_gene: TRBJ2-7; abundance: NA; v_gene: TRBV7-9; CDR3aa: CASSQSERGYEQYF
j_gene: TRBJ2-7; abundance: NA; v_gene: TRBV6-2/TRBV6-3; CDR3aa: CASSSLQRGAYEQYF
j_gene: TRBJ2-5; abundance: NA; v_gene: TRBV7-7; CDR3aa: CASSQQRVGQETQYF
j_gene: TRBJ2-2; abundance: NA; v_gene: TRBV5-1; CDR3aa: CASSLKVIGVTGELFF
j_gene: TRBJ1-5; abundance: few; v_gene: TRBV28; CDR3aa: CASSVRDTFSKPQHF
j_gene: TRBJ2-1; abundance: once; v_gene: TRBV6-5; CDR3aa: CATATSGGYNEQFF
j_gene: TRBJ2-1; abundance: few; v_gene: TRBV24-1; CDR3aa: CATSDSSGITYNEQFF
j_gene: TRBJ2-6; abundance: NA; v_gene: TRBV7-3; CDR3aa: CASSSHPGANVLTF
j_gene: TRBJ2-7; abundance: NA; v_gene: TRBV3-1/TRBV3-2; CDR3aa: CASSQVPGSSYEQYF
j_gene: TRBJ2-5; abundance: NA; v_gene: TRBV30; CDR3aa: CAWSRDRGLVETQYF
j_gene: TRBJ2-1; abundance: NA; v_gene: TRBV7-8; CDR3aa: CASSPIIGLYNEQFF
j_gene: TRBJ2-7; abundance: NA; v_gene: TRBV28; CDR3aa: CASSLGGSLNEQYF
j_gene: TRBJ2-3; abundance: NA; v_gene: TRBV7-2; CDR3aa: CASSKIITAPQRYF
j_gene: TRBJ2-1; abundance: NA; v_gene: TRBV29-1; CDR3aa: CSASGRTSSYNEQFF
j_gene: TRBJ2-1; abundance: NA; v_gene: TRBV14; CDR3aa: CASSLLAGGYNEQFF
j_gene: TRBJ1-1; abundance: NA; v_gene: TRBV14; CDR3aa: CASSRGLRITEAFF
j_gene: TRBJ1-2; abundance: once; v_gene: TRBV5-1; CDR3aa: CASSPDMFGYTF
j_gene: TRBJ2-3; abundance: NA; v_gene: TRBV4-2; CDR3aa: CASSHAGTSGFGDTDTQYF
j_gene: TRBJ1-1; abundance: NA; v_gene: TRBV7-6; CDR3aa: CASSLDRNTEAFF
j_gene: TRBJ2-1; abundance: NA; v_gene: TRBV24-1; CDR3aa: CATWDWAGGGEQFF
j_gene: TRBJ2-7; abundance: once; v_gene: TRBV6-2/TRBV6-3; CDR3aa: CASSSRRQGPYEQYF
j_gene: TRBJ1-2; abundance: few; v_gene: TRBV19; CDR3aa: CASSTTGQGMGYTF
j_gene: TRBJ2-7; abundance: NA; v_gene: TRBV11-2; CDR3aa: CALSASAVSYEQYF
j_gene: TRBJ2-1; abundance: NA; v_gene: TRBV5-1; CDR3aa: CASGLTGESSYNEQFF